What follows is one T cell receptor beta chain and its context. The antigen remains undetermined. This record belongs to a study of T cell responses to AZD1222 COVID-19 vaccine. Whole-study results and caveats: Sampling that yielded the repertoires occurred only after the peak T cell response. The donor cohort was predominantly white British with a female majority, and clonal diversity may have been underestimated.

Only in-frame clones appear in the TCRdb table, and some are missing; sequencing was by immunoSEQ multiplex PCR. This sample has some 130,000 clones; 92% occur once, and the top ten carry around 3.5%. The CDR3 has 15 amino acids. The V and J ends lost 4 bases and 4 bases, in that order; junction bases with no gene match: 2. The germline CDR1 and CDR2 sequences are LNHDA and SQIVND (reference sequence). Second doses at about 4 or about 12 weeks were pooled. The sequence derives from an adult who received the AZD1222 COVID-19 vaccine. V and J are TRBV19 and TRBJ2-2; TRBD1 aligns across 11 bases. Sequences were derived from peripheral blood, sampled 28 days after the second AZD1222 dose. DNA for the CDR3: TGTGCCAGTAGTAGGGGGACAGGGGGCACCGGGGAGCTGTTTTTT. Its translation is CASSRGTGGTGELFF.